A selection of T cell receptor beta chains follows, all from one sample in a study of CD8 T cells in Susac syndrome. TCRdb re-derived calls from the immunoSEQ multiplex PCR reads in MiXCR, one entry per CDR3 protein. The data hold 150,000 or so distinct CDR3 sequences, with around 94% observed a single time. The sample taken for sequencing was CD4+ T cells from PBMCs. The source is a human donor in good health. CDR3s include the opening cysteine and the closing phenylalanine or tryptophan. The D gene is left open where the match is weak. Rows may omit the clone size; those that give it use once, few, many or a size class.

size: -; V: TRBV6-5; J: TRBJ1-1; D: -; DNA: TGTGCCAGCAGATTACAGGGCTTGAACACTGAAGCTTTCTTT; CDR3: CASRLQGLNTEAFF
size: -; V: TRBV28; J: TRBJ1-4; D: -; DNA: TGTGCCAGCAGTTTAAGCGGTCCGGTGGTGGAAAAACTGTTTTTT; CDR3: CASSLSGPVVEKLFF
size: few; V: TRBV14; J: TRBJ2-7; D: TRBD1; DNA: TGTGCCAGCAGCCAAACCAGGGGACAGGGGGCCGAGCAGTACTTC; CDR3: CASSQTRGQGAEQYF
size: -; V: TRBV20-1; J: TRBJ2-1; D: TRBD2; DNA: TGCAGTGCCCTGGAGCGGGGGGGCCTCTCCTACAATGAGCAGTTCTTC; CDR3: CSALERGGLSYNEQFF
size: -; V: TRBV18; J: TRBJ1-5; D: TRBD1; DNA: TGTGCCAGCTCACCATACAACAGGGGGAATAGCAATCAGCCCCAGCATTTT; CDR3: CASSPYNRGNSNQPQHF
size: -; V: TRBV3-1; J: TRBJ2-7; D: -; DNA: TGTGCCAGCAGCCAAGATCTTCGAGGGATCGAGCAGTACTTC; CDR3: CASSQDLRGIEQYF
size: -; V: TRBV28; J: TRBJ1-1; D: -; DNA: TGTGCCAGCAACGGAGAGATTGAAGCTTTCTTT; CDR3: CASNGEIEAFF
size: -; V: TRBV7-3; J: TRBJ1-3; D: -; DNA: TGTGCCAGCAGCTCGGGGTATGGAAACACCATATATTTT; CDR3: CASSSGYGNTIYF
size: -; V: TRBV27; J: TRBJ1-5; D: -; DNA: TGTGCCAGCAGTTTCCGGTCTCGGGATCAGCCCCAGCATTTT; CDR3: CASSFRSRDQPQHF
size: -; V: TRBV6-2/TRBV6-3; J: TRBJ2-3; D: TRBD2; DNA: TGTGCCAGCAGCCCCGGACTAGTTGCAGATACGCAGTATTTT; CDR3: CASSPGLVADTQYF